This TCR beta chain was identified during a study of CD8 T cells in ankylosing spondylitis. V trimming: 0 bases; J trimming: 7 bases; junction bases outside the gene matches: 6. The CDR3 spans 15 residues. Germline V lookup: CDR1 SGHKS, CDR2 YYEKEE (reference sequence). TCRdb passed the 5' RACE reads through MiXCR, listing each CDR3 protein once. This table has 100,000 to 150,000 distinct CDR3 sequences, 9.3% appearing once. This clonotype was seen ten or more times. The V call is TRBV5-5, the J call TRBJ2-3; TRBD2 matches 9 bases. The sequencing sample was made of blood, either unsorted or a sorted T cell fraction (not recorded which). The TCR originated in a male donor with ankylosing spondylitis or in good health (not recorded which). CDR3 coding DNA: TGTGCCAGCAGCTTGGTAGCGGGAGTTGTGAATACGCAGTATTTT. This gives the protein CASSLVAGVVNTQYF.